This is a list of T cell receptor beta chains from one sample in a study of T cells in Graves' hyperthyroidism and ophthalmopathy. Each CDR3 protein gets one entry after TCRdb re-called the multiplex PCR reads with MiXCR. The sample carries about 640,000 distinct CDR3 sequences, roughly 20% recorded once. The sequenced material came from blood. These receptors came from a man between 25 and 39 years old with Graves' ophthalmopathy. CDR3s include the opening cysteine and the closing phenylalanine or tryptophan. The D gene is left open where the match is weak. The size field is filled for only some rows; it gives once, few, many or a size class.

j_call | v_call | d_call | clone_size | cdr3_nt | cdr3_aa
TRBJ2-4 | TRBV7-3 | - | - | TGTGCCAGCAGCGTCAATGAACGGTTAGCCCCTGAACGAAACATTCAGTACTTC | CASSVNERLAPERNIQYF
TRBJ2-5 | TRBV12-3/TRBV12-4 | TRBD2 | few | TGTGCCAGCAGTTTAGGGAAGCTAGCGGGAGTTCTAGAGACCCAGTACTTC | CASSLGKLAGVLETQYF
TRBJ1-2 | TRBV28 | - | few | TGTGCCAGCAGTTTATACCTAGGGGATGGCTACACCTTC | CASSLYLGDGYTF
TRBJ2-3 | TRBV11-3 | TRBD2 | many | TGTGCCAGCAGCTGCCCCCAGCGGGAGAAGACAGATACGCAGTATTTT | CASSCPQREKTDTQYF
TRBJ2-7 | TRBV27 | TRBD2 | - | TGTGCCAGCAGTTCCGGAGCGGGAGGCTACGAGCAGTACTTC | CASSSGAGGYEQYF
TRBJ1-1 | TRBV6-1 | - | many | TGTGCCAGCAGTCCAGAATACAGGTCCGGGGCCCTTGGGGCTTTCTTT | CASSPEYRSGALGAFF
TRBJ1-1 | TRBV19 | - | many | TGTGCCAGTAGTCCAGACAGACGTAAAGGAGCTTTCTTT | CASSPDRRKGAFF
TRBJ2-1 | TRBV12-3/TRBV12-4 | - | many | TGTGCCAGCAGCTCGAGTGCCAATGAGCAGTTCTTC | CASSSSANEQFF
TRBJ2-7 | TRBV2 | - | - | TGTGCCAGAGAGTCAGGGGACTACGAGCAGTACTTC | CARESGDYEQYF
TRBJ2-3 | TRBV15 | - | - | TGTGCCACCAGCAGAGGGCTCGACAGCTATAACACAGATACGCAGTATTTT | CATSRGLDSYNTDTQYF
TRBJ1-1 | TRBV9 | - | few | TGTGCCAGCAGCGTAGCTTCCCAAGTGAACACTGAAGCTTTCTTT | CASSVASQVNTEAFF
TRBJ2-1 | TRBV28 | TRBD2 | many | TGTGCCAGCAGAGGGCTAAGTAGCGGGAGGTCCTACAATGAGCAGTTCTTC | CASRGLSSGRSYNEQFF
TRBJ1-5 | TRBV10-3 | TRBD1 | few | TGTGCCATCAGCCCGACAGGGGGCAATCAGCCCCAGCATTTT | CAISPTGGNQPQHF
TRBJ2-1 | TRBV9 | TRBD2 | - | TGTGCCAGCAGCGTAGAGGCTAGCGGGAGTAATGAGCAGTTCTTC | CASSVEASGSNEQFF
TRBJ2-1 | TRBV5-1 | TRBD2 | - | TGCGCCAGCAGCTTGGCCGGACTAGCGGGAGGTCCCAATGAGCAGTTCTTC | CASSLAGLAGGPNEQFF
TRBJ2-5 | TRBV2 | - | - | TGTGCCAGCCACTTAGGGTTGACGGAGACCCAGTACTTC | CASHLGLTETQYF
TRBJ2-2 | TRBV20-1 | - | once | TGCAGTGCTAGCACGGCCGGGGAGCTGTTTTTT | CSASTAGELFF
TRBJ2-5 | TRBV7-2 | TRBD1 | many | TGTGCCAGCAGCTTCCAGGACAGGGTCCCCCAAGAGACCCAGTACTTC | CASSFQDRVPQETQYF
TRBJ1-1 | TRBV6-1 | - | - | TGTGCCAGCAGAAACTTCAGGAGAGAAGCTTTCTTT | CASRNFRREAFF
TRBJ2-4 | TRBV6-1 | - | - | TGTGCCAGCAGTGAAGCGGAGAGCCTGACCATTCAGTACTTC | CASSEAESLTIQYF
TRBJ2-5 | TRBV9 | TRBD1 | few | TGTGCCAGCACCGTCCCGGGACAGGGGGTCCGGGAGACCCAGTACTTC | CASTVPGQGVRETQYF
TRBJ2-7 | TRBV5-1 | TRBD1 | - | TGCGCCAGCAGGAAGTTCTTAGAGGACAGGCAGGGCGAGCAGTACTTC | CASRKFLEDRQGEQYF
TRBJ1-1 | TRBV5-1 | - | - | TGCGCCAGCAGCCCCCTTACCTTGGACACTGAAGCTTTCTTT | CASSPLTLDTEAFF
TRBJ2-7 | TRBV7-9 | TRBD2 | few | TGTGCCAGCAGCTTCGGTATAGCGGGAGAGACCTACGAGCAGTACTTC | CASSFGIAGETYEQYF
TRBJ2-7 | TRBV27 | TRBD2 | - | TGTGCCAGCAGTCCGCACCTAATAGCGGGAGGACCCTACGAGCAGTACTTC | CASSPHLIAGGPYEQYF
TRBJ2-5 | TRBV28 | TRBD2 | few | TGTGCCAGCAGCCCCTGGGGTACTAGCGGGAGAGGACGAGAGACCCAGTACTTC | CASSPWGTSGRGRETQYF
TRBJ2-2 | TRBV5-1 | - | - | TGCGCCAGCAGCTTGGACGCAGCCGGGGAGCTGTTTTTT | CASSLDAAGELFF
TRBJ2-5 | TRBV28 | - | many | TGTGCCAGCAGTTTTCGCCAGCGCCTCAGGACCCAGTACTTC | CASSFRQRLRTQYF
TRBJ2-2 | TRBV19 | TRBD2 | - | TGTGCCAGTAGTATATTGCGGGAGTTCACCGGGGAGCTGTTTTTT | CASSILREFTGELFF
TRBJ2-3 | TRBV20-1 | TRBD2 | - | TGCAGAGGACTAGCGGGATTCACAGATACGCAGTATTTT | CRGLAGFTDTQYF
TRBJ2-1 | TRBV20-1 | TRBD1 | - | TGCAGTGCTAGGTGGGACAGGGGCTACAATGAGCAGTTCTTC | CSARWDRGYNEQFF
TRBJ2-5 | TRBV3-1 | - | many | TGTGCCAGCAGCCAAGGCTACAGGCAAGAGACCCAGTACTTC | CASSQGYRQETQYF
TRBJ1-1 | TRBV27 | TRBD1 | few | TGTGCCAGCAGTACTCGACAGGGGGCAGGAACTGAAGCTTTCTTT | CASSTRQGAGTEAFF
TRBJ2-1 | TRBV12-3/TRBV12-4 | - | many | TGCGCCAGCAGCTTGGGATCCTACAATGAGCAGTTCTTC | CASSLGSYNEQFF
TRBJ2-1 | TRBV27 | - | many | TGTGCCAGCAGTTTATCGTTACGCCCGGGGGATGAGCAGTTCTTC | CASSLSLRPGDEQFF
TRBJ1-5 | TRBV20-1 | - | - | TGCAGTGCGACAAGTGGGACGGCAAATCAGCCCCAGCATTTT | CSATSGTANQPQHF
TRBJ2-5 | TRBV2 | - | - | TGTGCCAGCACCCGTGGGGCCGTGGAGACCCAGTACTTC | CASTRGAVETQYF
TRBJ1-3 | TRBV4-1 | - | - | TGCGCCAGCAGCCATGGGACGTCTGGAAACACCATATATTTT | CASSHGTSGNTIYF
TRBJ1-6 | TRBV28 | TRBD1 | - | TGTGCCAGCTCCCGGGACAGCAGTTCACCCCTCCACTTT | CASSRDSSSPLHF
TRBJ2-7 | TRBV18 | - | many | TGTGCCAGCTCACCAGGCAGGGACTACGAGCAGTACTTC | CASSPGRDYEQYF
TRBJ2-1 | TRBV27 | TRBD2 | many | TGTGCCAGCAGCGGGACTAGCGGATACAATGAGCAGTTCTTC | CASSGTSGYNEQFF
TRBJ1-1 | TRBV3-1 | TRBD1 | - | TGTGCCAGCACCCTAAACAGGGGAACAGGCACTGAAGCTTTCTTT | CASTLNRGTGTEAFF
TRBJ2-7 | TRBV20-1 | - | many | TGCAGTGCTACCCCGGGACGGAACTACGAGCAGTACTTC | CSATPGRNYEQYF
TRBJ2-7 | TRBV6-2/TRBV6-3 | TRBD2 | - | TGTGCCAGCAGTTACTTAGGGACTAGCGGAGCCTACGAGCAGTACTTC | CASSYLGTSGAYEQYF
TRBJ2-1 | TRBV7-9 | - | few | TGTGCCAGCAGCTTGCGGTCAGGGGGGAATGAGCAGTTCTTC | CASSLRSGGNEQFF
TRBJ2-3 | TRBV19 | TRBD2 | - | TGTGCCAGTAGTATAATTTCCAGCGGGAGAGATACGCAGTATTTT | CASSIISSGRDTQYF
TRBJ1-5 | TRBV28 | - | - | TGTGCCAGCAGTTCCCCATTCAGGGGAGGCAATCAGCCCCAGCATTTT | CASSSPFRGGNQPQHF
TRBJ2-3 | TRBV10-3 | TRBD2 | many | TGTGCCATCAGTGAGTCCGTAGCGGGAGCTAGCACAGATACGCAGTATTTT | CAISESVAGASTDTQYF
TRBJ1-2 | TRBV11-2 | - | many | TGTGCCAGCAGTAGCAGGGGTGGGTTGGACTATGGCTACACCTTC | CASSSRGGLDYGYTF
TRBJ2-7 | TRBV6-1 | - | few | TGTGCCAGCACCCGAAACTACGAGCAGTACTTC | CASTRNYEQYF
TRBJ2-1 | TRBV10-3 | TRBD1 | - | TGTGCCATCAGTTACAGGGGCGTCAACGGTGAGCAGTTCTTC | CAISYRGVNGEQFF
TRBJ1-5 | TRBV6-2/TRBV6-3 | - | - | TGTGCCAGCTCTGCCGGGGGACATCAGCCCCAGCATTTT | CASSAGGHQPQHF
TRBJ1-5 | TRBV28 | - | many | TGTGCCAGCAGTCGACCCGGGACACGGTTAGGGACGAGCAATCAGCCCCAGCATTTT | CASSRPGTRLGTSNQPQHF
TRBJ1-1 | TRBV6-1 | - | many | TGTGCCAGCAAGGGGAGCGGGAACACTGAAGCTTTCTTT | CASKGSGNTEAFF
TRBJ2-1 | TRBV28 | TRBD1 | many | TGTGCCAGCACCACGGTGGAACCGGGACAGGGGTTGAATGAGCAGTTCTTC | CASTTVEPGQGLNEQFF
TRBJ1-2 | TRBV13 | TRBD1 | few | TGTGCCAGCAGCTTAGGCGTGGGACAGGGGGAAATTGGCTACACCTTC | CASSLGVGQGEIGYTF
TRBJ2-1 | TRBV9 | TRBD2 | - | TGTGCCAGCAGCGTGGGGGGGTCTTACAATGAGCAGTTCTTC | CASSVGGSYNEQFF